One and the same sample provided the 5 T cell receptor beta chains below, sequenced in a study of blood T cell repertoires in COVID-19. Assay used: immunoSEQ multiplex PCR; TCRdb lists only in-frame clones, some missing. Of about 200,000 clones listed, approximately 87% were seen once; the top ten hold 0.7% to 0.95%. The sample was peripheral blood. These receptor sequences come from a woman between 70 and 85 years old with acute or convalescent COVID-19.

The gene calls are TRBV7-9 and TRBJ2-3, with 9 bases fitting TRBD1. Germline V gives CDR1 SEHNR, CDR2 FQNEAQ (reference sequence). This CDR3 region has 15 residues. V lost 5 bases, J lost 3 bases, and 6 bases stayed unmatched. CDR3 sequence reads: CASSSGTGKTDTQYF. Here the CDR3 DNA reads TGTGCCAGCAGCAGCGGGACAGGGAAGACAGATACGCAGTATTTT.

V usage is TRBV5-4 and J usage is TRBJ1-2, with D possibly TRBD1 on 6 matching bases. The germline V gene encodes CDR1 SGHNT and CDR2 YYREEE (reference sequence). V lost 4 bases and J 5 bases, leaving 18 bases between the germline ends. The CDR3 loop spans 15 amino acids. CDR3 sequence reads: CASSLIGRGFYGYTF. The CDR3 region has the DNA TGTGCCAGCAGCCTCATAGGGAGGGGGTTTTATGGCTACACCTTC.

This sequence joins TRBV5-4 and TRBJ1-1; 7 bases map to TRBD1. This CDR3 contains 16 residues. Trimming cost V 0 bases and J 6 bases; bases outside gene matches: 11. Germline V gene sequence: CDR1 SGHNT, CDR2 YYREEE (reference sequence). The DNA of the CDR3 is TGTGCCAGCAGCTTGGGTACTCAGGGGGTGGTTGCTGAAGCTTTCTTT. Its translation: CASSLGTQGVVAEAFF.

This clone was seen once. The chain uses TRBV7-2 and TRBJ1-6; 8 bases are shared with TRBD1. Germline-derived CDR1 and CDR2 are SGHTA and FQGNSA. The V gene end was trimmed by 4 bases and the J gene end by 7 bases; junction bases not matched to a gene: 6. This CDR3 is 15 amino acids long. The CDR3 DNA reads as TGTGCCAGCAGCTCGGGACAGGCTTTGAATTCACCCCTCCACTTT. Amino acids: CASSSGQALNSPLHF.

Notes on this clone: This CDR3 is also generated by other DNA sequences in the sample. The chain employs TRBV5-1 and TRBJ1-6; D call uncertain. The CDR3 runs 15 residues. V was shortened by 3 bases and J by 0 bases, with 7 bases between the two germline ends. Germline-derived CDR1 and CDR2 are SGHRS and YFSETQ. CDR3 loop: CASSSGGSYNSPLHF. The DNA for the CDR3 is TGCGCCAGCAGCTCGGGAGGCTCCTATAATTCACCCCTCCACTTT.